The clone carrying this T cell receptor beta chain was seen ten or more times. Library preparation (for TCRbeta) was performed with unique molecular identifiers. TCRdb reprocessed the PCR reads via MiXCR and lists one record per CDR3 protein. The sample contains approximately 800,000 distinct CDR3 sequences, approximately 15% of which appear only once. There are 17 residues in the CDR3. Germline trimming cut 0 bases from V and 3 bases from J; bases unmatched to any gene: 9. CDR1 is MNHEY, CDR2 SVGAGI, per germline. These data are taken from a study of T-cell reconstitution after alpha-beta-depleted transplantation in children.

This sequence was found in a male patient between 10 and 17 years old who had a stem cell transplant for acute lymphoblastic leukemia, so the T cells may come from the graft donor. This chain links TRBV6-5 with TRBJ2-3; TRBD2 matches 7 bases. Sequencing was performed on PBMCs, mostly from graft donor cells, taken 360 days after TCRalphabeta/CD19-depleted stem cell transplant. The CDR3 DNA follows: TGTGCCAGCAGTTACTCGAAGTGGGGCGGGAGAACAGATACGCAGTATTTT. Translation gives CASSYSKWGGRTDTQYF.